The subject of this entry is one T cell receptor (beta chain). The CDR3 length is 15 residues. CDR1 and CDR2 (germline): MDHEN, SYDVKM. The V gene end was trimmed by 6 bases and the J gene end by 2 bases; junction bases not matched to a gene: 9. The source of the sample is a study of control samples from healthy donors and cancer patients. Produced via immunoSEQ multiplex PCR; TCRdb's table is partial and in-frame only. The sample lists 140,000 or so clones, roughly 94% occurring once. The chain couples TRBV28 to TRBJ2-7; TRBD1 agrees at 8 bases. Sequenced: PBMCs. The receptor's source is a man in his sixties with colorectal cancer. The DNA of the CDR3 is TGTGCCAGCAGCTCGGGACAGGCTGCCGCCTACGAGCAGTACTTC. It yields the protein CASSSGQAAAYEQYF.